The sequence of this TCR beta chain was determined in a study of blood T cell repertoires in COVID-19. Overall study context: Collection of acute and convalescent COVID-19 samples took place in the United States, Italy and Spain. Sources were T cells, B-cell-depleted T cells, or PBMCs; the material itself was cDNA or gDNA.

Original processing methods: Cell counts per sample came from amplifying reference gene primers. The table came from immunoSEQ multiplex PCR; TCRdb's copy has only in-frame clones and leaves some out. V, J and clone size are taken as reported in that table, and D and trimming were inferred from the DNA itself. The sample records 150,000 to 170,000 clones, 70% to 85% being singletons. There are 14 residues in the CDR3. Looked up from germline, CDR1 is LGHDT and CDR2 is YNNKEL (reference sequence). V lost 2 bases, J lost 4 bases, and 2 bases stayed unmatched. This clone appeared a single time. The chain is built from TRBV3-1 (or the pseudogene TRBV3-2) and TRBJ2-5; 9 bases fit TRBD2. The source is a woman in her sixties or seventies with acute or convalescent COVID-19. Sequencing was carried out using peripheral blood. The CDR3 sequence is CASSQLAGSETQYF. CDR3 sequence (DNA): TGTGCCAGCAGCCAACTAGCGGGGTCAGAGACCCAGTACTTC.